In this sample, the clone carrying this T cell receptor beta chain turned up a few times. Its antigen remains unknown. Researchers made TCR beta libraries by using iRepertoire HTBI primers and running Arm-PCR on CDR3 regions. TCRdb re-derived calls from the multiplex PCR reads in MiXCR, one entry per CDR3 protein. The sample yields roughly 700,000 distinct CDR3 sequences, around 32% seen once. This CDR3 is 14 amino acids long. The V end was cut by 4 bases, the J end by 5 bases, with 14 bases between. The germline V gene encodes CDR1 SGHTA and CDR2 FQGTGA. The entry originates in a study of regulatory T cells in long-lasting Graves disease. Study observations and caveats: Preferential use of TRBV28, TRBJ1-2 and TRBJ2-5 was seen in persistent disease.

Stated time point: persistent/refractory GD, antithyroid drugs over 5 years with positive TRAb. PBMC-derived RNA was used for the TCR library. Per American Thyroid Association guidelines, Graves' disease was diagnosed. This chain connects TRBV7-3 to TRBJ2-5; a weak D match, TRBD2 (6 bases). The material sequenced was peripheral blood mononuclear cells (PBMCs), taken when the disease was refractory, from a patient treated with antithyroid drugs. The clonotype originates from a female donor with Graves disease. CDR3 bases: TGTGCCAGCAGCTACGCCGGGACTCACGAGACCCAGTACTTC. It encodes CASSYAGTHETQYF.